The 26 T cell receptor beta chains below were found in one sample sequenced in a study of blood T cell repertoires in COVID-19. Clones were sequenced by immunoSEQ multiplex PCR, and TCRdb holds only the in-frame ones, with some missing. The data contain approximately 300,000 clones, around 87% of them singletons. The sequenced sample consisted of PBMCs or T cells enriched from blood (not recorded which). Source of these receptors: a woman aged 25-40 years who had recovered from COVID-19.

V and J are TRBV5-1 and TRBJ1-1; D remains ambiguous. This CDR3 spans 14 amino acids. Between the trimmed V and J ends, which lost 0 bases and 6 bases, there was a span of 12 bases. In germline, CDR1 is SGHRS, CDR2 YFSETQ. CDR3 in amino acids: CASSLGHQSSEAFF. The CDR3, as DNA: TGCGCCAGCAGCTTGGGACACCAGAGCTCTGAAGCTTTCTTT.

V and J are TRBV30 and TRBJ2-3; 7 bases match TRBD1. CDR3 length: 15 residues. Trimming cost V 1 base and J 2 bases; bases outside gene matches: 6. The V gene's germline CDR1 is GTSNPN and CDR2 SVGIG (reference sequence). The CDR3 DNA reads as TGTGCCTGGAGTGGGGACAGCCCTACCACAGATACGCAGTATTTT. It translates to CAWSGDSPTTDTQYF.

V and J are TRBV2 and TRBJ1-2; possible D gene TRBD1, 5 bases. This CDR3 has 13 residues. Germline CDR1 reads SNHLY; CDR2 reads FYNNEI. Between the trimmed V and J ends, which lost 4 bases and 5 bases, there was a span of 11 bases. The CDR3 DNA sequence: TGTGCCAGCAGTGCACGGGGGTTATATGGCTACACCTTC. Its protein is CASSARGLYGYTF.

The V and J genes are TRBV4-1 and TRBJ1-1; TRBD1 matches at 8 bases. Germline-derived CDR1 and CDR2 are MGHRA and YSYEKL. V trimming: 6 bases; J trimming: 5 bases; junction bases outside the gene matches: 11. The CDR3 consists of 15 residues. CDR3 residues: CASREIGQGGTEAFF. CDR3 coding DNA: TGCGCCAGCAGGGAGATCGGACAGGGAGGAACTGAAGCTTTCTTT.

The sample holds a few counts of this clone. The chain combines TRBV28 with TRBJ1-6; D perhaps matches TRBD1 (6 bases). Trimming stripped 7 bases from V and 7 bases from J, with 17 bases between. CDR1 MDHEN and CDR2 SYDVKM come from the germline V gene. The CDR3 totals 15 residues. The CDR3: CASKQGGGNNSPLHF. For the CDR3, the DNA is TGTGCCAGCAAACAAGGGGGAGGGAACAATTCACCCCTCCACTTT.

The count of this clone is one. V gene TRBV4-1 combines with J gene TRBJ2-5, with D perhaps TRBD2 (6 bases). Germline V gene lookup returns CDR1 MGHRA and CDR2 YSYEKL. The germline V and J ends were trimmed by 9 bases and 4 bases, with 12 bases remaining between them. The CDR3 is 12 residues long. CDR3 DNA: TGCGCCAGTCGGGGGTACGGAGAGACCCAGTACTTC. This translates into CASRGYGETQYF.

CDR3 coding DNA: TGTGCCAGTAGTGTTGCCCGGGACAACTACTATGGCTACACCTTC. Translating gives CASSVARDNYYGYTF. V usage is TRBV19 and J usage is TRBJ1-2; D is perhaps TRBD1 (6 bases). The CDR3 length is 15 residues. Germline CDR1 is LNHDA and CDR2 is SQIVND (reference sequence). Trimming pared 5 bases from V and 3 bases from J, leaving 16 bases between.

The chain couples TRBV12-3 or TRBV12-4 to TRBJ1-2; TRBD1 might be the D (5 bases). The V end lost 2 bases, the J end lost 8 bases, and 9 bases lay between the germline ends. The CDR3 runs 12 residues. The CDR3 DNA sequence: TGTGCCAGCAGTTTAAGGAGGGACGGCTACACCTTC. Protein product: CASSLRRDGYTF.

The chain combines TRBV19 with TRBJ2-7, with 7 bases that match TRBD1. This CDR3 contains 13 residues. J lost 3 bases, V lost 7 bases, and 6 bases had no gene match. Germline lookup yields CDR1 LNHDA and CDR2 SQIVND (reference sequence). CDR3 in DNA: TGTGCCAGTATGGGGGCAGGGGGCTACGAGCAGTACTTC. Amino acid sequence: CASMGAGGYEQYF.

The chain recombines TRBV9 with TRBJ1-4, with a tentative D call TRBD1 (5 bases). CDR1 and CDR2 (germline): SGDLS, YYNGEE. The CDR3 is made up of 16 amino acids. V dropped 1 base and J dropped 8 bases, with 18 bases sitting between them. The CDR3 loop is CASSVSSGTGGEKLFF. CDR3 DNA sequence: TGTGCCAGCAGCGTATCGTCAGGGACGGGAGGCGAAAAACTGTTTTTT.

J is TRBJ1-2 and V is TRBV7-2; D unclear. The V gene's germline CDR1 is SGHTA and CDR2 FQGNSA. This CDR3 spans 12 amino acids. Trimming took 4 bases from V and 8 from J, leaving 11 bases between them. The CDR3 loop is CASSYLGRGYTF. For the CDR3, the DNA is TGTGCCAGCAGCTACCTAGGAAGAGGCTACACCTTC.

This clone turned up a few times. V is TRBV4-1 and J is TRBJ1-4, with no clear D. Germline CDR1 MGHRA, CDR2 YSYEKL. There are 16 residues in the CDR3. V gave up 2 bases and J gave up 5 bases, with 15 bases separating them. This CDR3 is CASSQFDGMGNEKLFF. The DNA for the CDR3 is TGCGCCAGCAGCCAATTCGACGGGATGGGGAATGAAAAACTGTTTTTT.

The chain recombines TRBV6-5 with TRBJ1-6; D not certain. This CDR3 is 13 amino acids long. Per the germline V gene, CDR1 is MNHEY and CDR2 is SVGAGI. V was shortened by 4 bases and J by 8 bases, with 9 bases between the two germline ends. The CDR3 spells CASSFGLDSPLHF. The CDR3 nucleotides are TGTGCCAGCAGTTTTGGACTCGATTCACCCCTCCACTTT.

V and J are TRBV4-3 and TRBJ1-1; D is unclear. The CDR3 spans 15 residues. Trimming removed 0 bases from V and 0 bases from J, with 8 bases in between. The germline V gene encodes CDR1 LGHNA and CDR2 YSLEER. The CDR3 sequence: CASSQDSQVNTEAFF. DNA of the CDR3: TGCGCCAGCAGCCAAGATAGTCAGGTGAACACTGAAGCTTTCTTT.

This chain uses TRBV2 with TRBJ2-7; perhaps TRBD2 as D (7 bases). This CDR3 spans 12 amino acids. With 7 bases removed from V and 6 bases from J, the gap between germline ends came to 13 bases. CDR1 SNHLY and CDR2 FYNNEI come from the germline V gene. This CDR3 is CASTEGGFEQYF. CDR3 DNA sequence: TGTGCCAGCACCGAGGGGGGGTTCGAGCAGTACTTC. The whole variable domain, filled in from reference TRBV2 and TRBJ2-7, reads EPEVTQTPSHQVTQMGQEVILRCVPISNHLYFYWYRQILGQKVEFLVSFYNNEISEKSEIFDDQFSVERPDGSNFTLKIRSTKLEDSAMYFCASTEGGFEQYFGPGTRLTVT.

This clone was seen once. The rearrangement joins TRBV7-6 to TRBJ2-3; the D gene is possibly TRBD2 (7 bases). V was shortened by 1 base and J by 7 bases, with 18 bases between the two germline ends. This CDR3 region has 16 residues. Germline CDR1 is SGHVS and CDR2 is FNYEAQ. CDR3 sequence: CASSLEVGGPGNTQYF. For the CDR3, the DNA is TGTGCCAGCAGCTTAGAGGTGGGGGGGCCGGGAAATACGCAGTATTTT.

This clone was seen more than once but under ten times. The rearrangement links TRBV19 to TRBJ1-2, with a tentative D call TRBD1 (6 bases). Trimming left V 6 bases short and J 2 bases short, with 10 bases between. CDR3 length: 13 amino acids. The V gene's germline CDR1 is LNHDA and CDR2 SQIVND (reference sequence). CDR3 amino acids: CASRLDRNYGYTF. The DNA of the CDR3 is TGTGCCAGTAGATTAGACAGGAACTATGGCTACACCTTC.

The gene calls are TRBV19 and TRBJ2-5; 7 nucleotides match TRBD1. The CDR3 contains 16 residues. The ends lost 0 bases at V and 4 bases at J; junction bases unmatched: 8. In germline, CDR1 is LNHDA, CDR2 SQIVND (reference sequence). The CDR3 is CASSIDPRQGVETQYF. The CDR3 coding sequence is TGTGCCAGTAGTATAGATCCCCGACAGGGAGTAGAGACCCAGTACTTC.

This clone was observed a few times. This chain joins TRBV7-9 and TRBJ2-3; weak D call: TRBD2 (6 bases). The CDR3 sequence is 16 residues long. CDR1 is SEHNR and CDR2 is FQNEAQ in the germline V gene (reference sequence). Deletions cut 5 bases from V and 2 bases from J, with 17 bases between. The CDR3 loop reads CASSPYRAGSTDTQYF. Written as DNA, the CDR3 is TGTGCCAGCAGCCCTTACCGGGCGGGGTCCACAGATACGCAGTATTTT.

V and J are TRBV25-1 and TRBJ1-3; TRBD1 matches 8 bases. The germline CDR1 and CDR2 sequences are MGHDK and SYGVNS. This CDR3 is 15 amino acids long. V shed 9 bases, J shed 0 bases, and the junction held 7 bases outside the gene matches. The CDR3 region has the DNA TGTGCCAGTGCCGGGACAGGACCCTCTGGAAACACCATATATTTT. The encoded protein is CASAGTGPSGNTIYF.

The chain uses TRBV19 and TRBJ1-5; D ambiguous. The germline V and J ends were trimmed by 4 bases and 2 bases, with 9 bases remaining between them. The CDR3 contains 14 residues. Germline V gives CDR1 LNHDA, CDR2 SQIVND (reference sequence). The CDR3 nucleotides are TGTGCCAGTAGTACCCCCCGGGGCAATCAGCCCCAGCATTTT. Amino acids: CASSTPRGNQPQHF.

J is TRBJ2-1 and V is TRBV6-4; 14 nucleotides line up with TRBD2. Germline assignment: CDR1 MRHNA and CDR2 SNTAGT. The CDR3 covers 15 residues. The junction had 5 bases not matched to a gene; V was cut back by 3 bases and J by 10 bases. The CDR3 reads CASSERLAGGREQFF. In DNA, the CDR3 is TGTGCCAGCAGTGAAAGACTAGCGGGGGGGCGCGAGCAGTTCTTC.

This clone was seen a single time. The rearrangement uses TRBV4-2 and TRBJ1-1; TRBD1 is a possible D gene (5 bases). CDR1 LGHNA and CDR2 YNFKEQ come from the germline V gene. The CDR3 length is 17 residues. Trimming left V 0 bases short and J 5 bases short, with 19 bases between. The CDR3 loop reads CASSQDWSGSWTTEAFF. CDR3 nucleotide sequence: TGTGCCAGCAGCCAAGATTGGTCCGGCAGCTGGACAACTGAAGCTTTCTTT.

The chain recombines TRBV7-9 with TRBJ2-3, with D perhaps TRBD2 (5 bases). CDR3 length: 16 amino acids. CDR1 SEHNR and CDR2 FQNEAQ come from the germline V gene (reference sequence). V shed 5 bases and J shed 2 bases, with 17 bases lying between them. The CDR3 reads CASSIRLTDYTDTQYF. DNA for the CDR3: TGTGCCAGCAGCATTAGATTAACAGACTACACAGATACGCAGTATTTT.

V and J are TRBV19 and TRBJ2-4; D remains ambiguous. Per the germline V gene, CDR1 is LNHDA and CDR2 is SQIVND (reference sequence). The CDR3 has 15 amino acids. The V end was cut by 6 bases, the J end by 4 bases, with 16 bases between. The CDR3 nucleotides are TGTGCCAGTAGACCTCTGGCTTACCCGAAAAACATTCAGTACTTC. Translated, it gives CASRPLAYPKNIQYF.

The chain has TRBV30 and TRBJ1-2; D possibly corresponds to TRBD1 (5 bases). Germline CDR1 and CDR2: GTSNPN and SVGIG (reference sequence). The V end was cut by 1 base, the J end by 4 bases, with 7 bases between. This CDR3 is 12 amino acids long. The CDR3 nucleotides read TGTGCCTGGAGTGGCGACAGCTATGGCTACACCTTC. Its protein is CAWSGDSYGYTF.